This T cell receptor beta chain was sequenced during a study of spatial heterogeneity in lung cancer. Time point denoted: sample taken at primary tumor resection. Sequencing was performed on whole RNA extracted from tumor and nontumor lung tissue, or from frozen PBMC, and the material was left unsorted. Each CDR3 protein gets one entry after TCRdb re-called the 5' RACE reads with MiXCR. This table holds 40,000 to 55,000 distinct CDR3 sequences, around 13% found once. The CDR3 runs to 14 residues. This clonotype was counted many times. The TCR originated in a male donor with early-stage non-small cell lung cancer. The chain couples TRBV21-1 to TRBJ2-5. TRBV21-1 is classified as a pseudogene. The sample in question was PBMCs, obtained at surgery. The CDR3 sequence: CASSKRPWTKTQYF. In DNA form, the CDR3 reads TGTGCCAGCAGCAAACGACCTTGGACGAAGACCCAGTACTTC.